This entry describes one T cell receptor beta chain. In the original workflow: Reference gene primer amplification gave estimated nucleated cell counts. Sequencing used immunoSEQ multiplex PCR; TCRdb keeps in-frame clones, though not all of them. That table is the source of V, J and clone size, and D and trimming were worked out from the DNA. The data contain approximately 69,000 clones, about 86% of them seen just once; the ten biggest clones take up 9.5% to 15%. This record belongs to a study of blood T cell repertoires in COVID-19. Overall study: Acute-phase and convalescent COVID-19 samples originated in the United States, Italy and Spain. Sources were T cells, B-cell-depleted T cells, or PBMCs; the material itself was cDNA or gDNA.

Sequencing used peripheral blood. The TCR sequence derives from a human donor in a cohort sampled during active COVID-19.

This CDR3 reads CASSLDGGKNEKLFF. DNA for the CDR3: TGTGCCAGCAGCTTAGATGGGGGGAAGAATGAAAAACTGTTTTTT. The genes are TRBV11-2 and TRBJ1-4, with D possibly TRBD1 on 5 matching bases. The CDR3 runs 15 residues. V dropped 0 bases and J dropped 5 bases, with 10 bases sitting between them. CDR1 and CDR2 from the germline V gene are SGHAT and FQNNGV.